The rows below give T cell receptor beta chains drawn from one sample of a study of molecular identifiers for immune sequencing clone quantification. One entry per CDR3 protein, called by TCRdb with MiXCR from the PCR reads. The table records 350,000 or so distinct CDR3 sequences, around a fifth of them present only once. The source material was naive CD8+ T cells from blood, with Jurkat cell RNA spiked in. These receptors were obtained from a human donor in good health. Some libraries in this study had Jurkat cell RNA spiked in. Both conserved end residues are part of each CDR3. The order of the fields is J gene, clone size, V gene, D gene, CDR3 DNA, CDR3 protein. D genes are given only for firm matches. Clone size is shown for a subset of rows, as once, few, many or a class of expanded clone.

>TRBJ2-7|many|TRBV25-1|.
TGTGCCAGCAGTGGACCAAGCTCCTACGAGCAGTACTTC
CASSGPSSYEQYF
>TRBJ2-2|many|TRBV20-1|.
TGCAGTGCTAGAGCATCAGGGTATGGCACCGGGGAGCTGTTTTTT
CSARASGYGTGELFF
>TRBJ2-1|many|TRBV7-2|.
TGTGCCAGCAGCTTAGATTCCGGAAACCCCTACAATGAGCAGTTCTTC
CASSLDSGNPYNEQFF
>TRBJ2-4|many|TRBV7-6|TRBD2
TGTGCCAGCAGTCCCGGGGTCCTAGCGGGGTTCACCAAAAACATTCAGTACTTC
CASSPGVLAGFTKNIQYF
>TRBJ1-2|many|TRBV4-1|.
TGCGCCAGCAGCCAAGATAAGGGTAACTATGGCTACACCTTC
CASSQDKGNYGYTF
>TRBJ2-2|many|TRBV5-6|.
TGTGCCAGCAGCGCAGCGGTAGCCGGGGAGCTGTTTTTT
CASSAAVAGELFF
>TRBJ2-1|few|TRBV30|.
TGTGCCTGGAGCGTGACTCCTAGCTCCTACAATGAGCAGTTCTTC
CAWSVTPSSYNEQFF
>TRBJ2-7|many|TRBV28|TRBD1
TGTGCCAGCAGTTTAAGGTTAACAGGGGGCCGGGAGCAGTACTTC
CASSLRLTGGREQYF
>TRBJ1-5|.|TRBV27|TRBD1
TGTGCCAGCAGGGGGGACAGGTCGGATCGGCCCCAGCATTTT
CASRGDRSDRPQHF
>TRBJ2-7|many|TRBV7-6|TRBD1
TGTGCCAGCAGCTTTGGGACAGGACCCCAATACGAGCAGTACTTC
CASSFGTGPQYEQYF
>TRBJ2-6|many|TRBV12-3/TRBV12-4|.
.
CASSFLADHSGANVLTF
>TRBJ2-7|many|TRBV27|.
TGTGCCAGCAGTGCGTCCCCTGGAGGGACCTACGAGCAGTACTTC
CASSASPGGTYEQYF
>TRBJ2-5|.|TRBV29-1|TRBD2
TGCAGCGTTGATGGGTTAGCTAGCGGGCCAGAAGAGACCCAGTACTTC
CSVDGLASGPEETQYF
>TRBJ2-1|many|TRBV12-3/TRBV12-4|TRBD2
TGTGCCAGCAGTTTTTCCCCTAGCGGGAGTGGTAATGAGCAGTTCTTC
CASSFSPSGSGNEQFF
>TRBJ1-1|many|TRBV29-1|.
TGCAGCGTGGGGGGCCCATTGGGCACTGAAGCTTTCTTT
CSVGGPLGTEAFF
>TRBJ2-7|.|TRBV27|.
TGTGCCAGCAGTTTAACGAACTCCTTCGCCTACGAGCAGTACTTC
CASSLTNSFAYEQYF
>TRBJ1-1|many|TRBV29-1|.
TGCAGCGCTACCCAATTCGGCAGCCTGAACACTGAAGCTTTCTTT
CSATQFGSLNTEAFF
>TRBJ2-7|.|TRBV29-1|.
TGCAGCGTTGAGGGGGCAGGGTTGTTCGGGCAGTACTTC
CSVEGAGLFGQYF
>TRBJ2-7|few|TRBV19|.
TGTGCCAGTAGTATGTTCCCGGACCAAACCTACGAGCAGTACTTC
CASSMFPDQTYEQYF
>TRBJ1-4|many|TRBV5-4|.
TGTGCCAGCAGCCGAAAGGGACTGGTGGATGAAAAACTGTTTTTT
CASSRKGLVDEKLFF
>TRBJ2-3|few|TRBV12-3/TRBV12-4|.
TGTGCCAGCAGCCTAAGTCAGGGGTATAGTGTTACAGATACGCAGTATTTT
CASSLSQGYSVTDTQYF
>TRBJ2-2|many|TRBV5-1|TRBD2
TGCGCCAGCAGCTGGGCGGGAGGTTCCCCGAACACCGGGGAGCTGTTTTTT
CASSWAGGSPNTGELFF
>TRBJ1-1|few|TRBV27|.
TGTGCCAGCAGTTTTCAGGTGAACACTGAAGCTTTCTTT
CASSFQVNTEAFF
>TRBJ2-7|few|TRBV7-9|TRBD2
TGTGCCAGCAGTGGGAGCGGGAGGCCCTACGAGCAGTACTTC
CASSGSGRPYEQYF
>TRBJ2-3|.|TRBV7-9|.
TGTGCCAGCAGCTTAGATAGGGTTTTGGGGGGAGCAGATACGCAGTATTTT
CASSLDRVLGGADTQYF
>TRBJ2-3|many|TRBV27|TRBD1
TGTGCCAGCAGGAATGCTGGGACAGGGATGGTAGATACGCAGTATTTT
CASRNAGTGMVDTQYF
>TRBJ2-2|many|TRBV29-1|TRBD2
TGCAGCGTTGTGGGACCGGGAGGGATTGACACCGGGGAGCTGTTTTTT
CSVVGPGGIDTGELFF
>TRBJ2-3|many|TRBV7-2|.
TGTGCCAGCAGCTTAGTGACCGGCTTTGGGGATACGCAGTATTTT
CASSLVTGFGDTQYF
>TRBJ2-7|many|TRBV6-5|.
TGTGCCAGCAGTTACTCCTGGGGGTCACACTCCTACGAGCAGTACTTC
CASSYSWGSHSYEQYF
>TRBJ2-7|few|TRBV5-6|TRBD1
TGTGCCAGCAGCTTGCAGGGGGCTCCCTACGAGCAGTACTTC
CASSLQGAPYEQYF
>TRBJ2-1|.|TRBV6-5|.
TGTGCCAGCAGTTACTCGTTCGGGAGTAATAGCAATGAGCAGTTCTTC
CASSYSFGSNSNEQFF
>TRBJ1-1|many|TRBV5-1|.
TGCGCCAGCAGCTTGTCTATGGGGAACACTGAAGCTTTCTTT
CASSLSMGNTEAFF
>TRBJ2-3|many|TRBV4-3|TRBD2
TGCGCCAGCAGCCAAGATAGTAGCGGGAGCACAGATACGCAGTATTTT
CASSQDSSGSTDTQYF
>TRBJ2-3|many|TRBV24-1|.
TGTGCCACCAGTGATAACGACAGGGAGGTCCCAGATACGCAGTATTTT
CATSDNDREVPDTQYF
>TRBJ1-3|.|TRBV25-1|.
TGTGCCAGCAGTGACCCGGACCGTTTGCCTGGAAACACCATATATTTT
CASSDPDRLPGNTIYF
>TRBJ2-2|.|TRBV12-3/TRBV12-4|TRBD1
TGTGCCAGCAGTGGGGGACAGGGGGCCGGGAACACCGGGGAGCTGTTTTTT
CASSGGQGAGNTGELFF
>TRBJ2-5|many|TRBV7-8|.
TGTGCCAGCAGCTTAGCTTACGGGGCAGAGACCCAGTACTTC
CASSLAYGAETQYF
>TRBJ1-4|many|TRBV2|TRBD1
TGTGCCAGCAGTGCCTCCACTGGGACAGGGCGAAATGAAAAACTGTTTTTT
CASSASTGTGRNEKLFF
>TRBJ2-1|many|TRBV19|.
TGTGCCAGTAGTATTTGGAACAGGGAGGCGTATGAGCAGTTCTTC
CASSIWNREAYEQFF
>TRBJ2-1|many|TRBV30|.
TGTGCCTGGAGTGCGGGAAATGAGCAGTTCTTC
CAWSAGNEQFF
>TRBJ1-4|.|TRBV6-5|.
TGTGCCAGCGCGTTTTCGAACAAACTAAATGAAAAACTGTTTTTT
CASAFSNKLNEKLFF
>TRBJ1-2|many|TRBV14|TRBD1
TGTGCCAGCAGTTTCGGGACAGCAGCTAACTATGGCTACACCTTC
CASSFGTAANYGYTF
>TRBJ2-6|many|TRBV27|.
TGTGCCAGCAGCTTAGTCTCTGGGGCCAACGTCCTGACTTTC
CASSLVSGANVLTF
>TRBJ1-2|many|TRBV2|.
TGTGCCAGCAACGACGGGTACAGGGATGGCTACACCTTC
CASNDGYRDGYTF
>TRBJ2-6|many|TRBV14|TRBD2
TGTGCCAGCAGCCCCTGGACTAGCGGGAGGGCCCTTGGGGCCAACGTCCTGACTTTC
CASSPWTSGRALGANVLTF
>TRBJ2-7|many|TRBV27|TRBD1
TGTGCCAGCAGTTTATCGGGACAGGGAGCCTACGAGCAGTACTTC
CASSLSGQGAYEQYF
>TRBJ2-2|many|TRBV12-3/TRBV12-4|TRBD2
TGTGCCAGCAGCATGCGCACTAGCGGAACCGGGGAGCTGTTTTTT
CASSMRTSGTGELFF
>TRBJ1-1|many|TRBV7-9|.
TGTGCCAGCAGCTACCCTTTTGAAGGGACTGAAGCTTTCTTT
CASSYPFEGTEAFF
>TRBJ1-5|many|TRBV27|.
TGTGCCAGCAGCCCCTATCAGCCCCAGCATTTT
CASSPYQPQHF
>TRBJ2-5|few|TRBV27|.
TGTGCCAGCAGTTTCCGGGGAAGGCGAGAGACCCAGTACTTC
CASSFRGRRETQYF
>TRBJ1-1|.|TRBV7-6|.
TGTGCCAGCAGCTTATACGGGGTCACTGAAGCTTTCTTT
CASSLYGVTEAFF
>TRBJ2-2|.|TRBV7-9|TRBD1
TGTGCCAGCAGCTTAACTGGACAGGGCGGGCCCGGGGAGCTGTTTTTT
CASSLTGQGGPGELFF
>TRBJ1-1|many|TRBV7-7|.
TGTGCTAGCAGCTTAAGTTTGAGCACTGAAGCTTTCTTT
CASSLSLSTEAFF
>TRBJ2-3|few|TRBV10-3|.
TGTGCCATCAGTGTGGGCACCTCCACAGATACGCAGTATTTT
CAISVGTSTDTQYF
>TRBJ1-2|many|TRBV27|.
TGTGCCACCCGGCCGGGGGGAGCCAACTATGGCTACACCTTC
CATRPGGANYGYTF